A selection of T cell receptor beta chains follows, all from one sample in a study of cytomegalovirus exposure and HLA in healthy donors. The method was immunoSEQ multiplex PCR; TCRdb's version includes in-frame clones alone and lacks a portion of them. The table has 95,000 to 150,000 clones, around four fifths seen once. The sample was PBMCs. Receptors originate from a man aged 25 to 40 in good health and CMV-seropositive. Each CDR3 is given with its conserved first and last residue. The D gene is left open where the match is weak. Clone size appears in some rows only: once, few, many, or a class for an expanded clone.

V gene,D gene,clone size,J gene,CDR3 protein,CDR3 DNA
TRBV5-4,-,-,TRBJ2-5,CASSLLLTTSKETQYF,TGTGCCAGCAGCTTGCTATTGACTACCTCCAAAGAGACCCAGTACTTC
TRBV21-1,-,-,TRBJ1-4,CASRARQNLTNEKLFF,TGTGCCAGCAGGGCTAGACAGAATCTAACTAATGAAAAACTGTTTTTT
TRBV7-9,-,-,TRBJ1-1,CASSTQMNTEAFF,TGTGCCAGCAGCACCCAGATGAACACTGAAGCTTTCTTT
TRBV9,TRBD2,-,TRBJ2-3,CASSPRLAASSTDTQYF,TGTGCCAGCAGCCCGCGACTAGCGGCTTCTAGCACAGATACGCAGTATTTT
TRBV27,-,-,TRBJ2-1,CASSLSTGLNEQFF,TGTGCCAGCAGTTTATCGACTGGACTCAATGAGCAGTTCTTC
TRBV14,-,once,TRBJ2-7,CASSQGGVEQYF,TGTGCCAGCAGCCAAGGGGGGGTCGAGCAGTACTTC
TRBV29-1,TRBD2,-,TRBJ2-6,CTPGGSSGANVLTF,TGCACCCCGGGAGGGAGCTCTGGGGCCAACGTCCTGACTTTC
TRBV6-5,-,-,TRBJ1-1,CASSSPGAHTEAFF,TGTGCCAGCAGTTCCCCGGGAGCCCATACTGAAGCTTTCTTT
TRBV11-2,-,-,TRBJ2-7,CASTPGDEQYF,TGTGCCAGCACCCCGGGAGACGAGCAGTACTTC
TRBV10-1,TRBD1,-,TRBJ2-1,CATSGGPSSYNEQFF,TGCGCCACCTCAGGGGGCCCTAGCTCCTACAATGAGCAGTTCTTC
TRBV4-3,-,-,TRBJ2-6,CASSQEPHRAGANVLTF,TGCGCCAGCAGCCAAGAACCCCACAGGGCTGGGGCCAACGTCCTGACTTTC
TRBV7-9,TRBD1,-,TRBJ1-1,CASSRDREGTEAFF,TGTGCCAGCAGCCGGGACAGAGAGGGCACTGAAGCTTTCTTT
TRBV28,-,-,TRBJ2-7,CASSLFGTGAPYEQYF,TGTGCCAGCAGTTTATTCGGGACGGGAGCCCCCTACGAGCAGTACTTC
TRBV7-7,-,-,TRBJ2-1,CASSLVDRGEQFF,TGTGCTAGCAGCTTAGTAGATAGAGGTGAGCAGTTCTTC
TRBV6-5,-,-,TRBJ2-4,CASSYSAERF,TGTGCCAGCAGTTACTCAGCAGAGCGCTTC
TRBV9,TRBD1,few,TRBJ2-5,CASSYPDRGAPQYF,TGTGCCAGCAGCTATCCCGACAGGGGCGCCCCCCAGTACTTC
TRBV5-1,TRBD1,few,TRBJ1-3,CASSSTPGQGLGNTIYF,TGCGCCAGCAGCAGCACACCGGGACAGGGGCTTGGAAACACCATATATTTT
TRBV6-5,TRBD2,-,TRBJ2-7,CASSPRDSGSLEQYF,TGTGCCAGCAGCCCACGAGATAGCGGGTCCCTTGAGCAGTACTTC
TRBV5-1,TRBD1,-,TRBJ1-2,CASSLWGTGKTFNYGYTF,TGCGCCAGCAGCTTGTGGGGGACAGGGAAGACATTTAACTATGGCTACACCTTC
TRBV7-6,TRBD2,-,TRBJ2-5,CASSLGLAGGQETQYF,TGTGCCAGCAGCTTGGGACTAGCGGGAGGTCAAGAGACCCAGTACTTC
TRBV28,TRBD1,-,TRBJ1-5,CASTPGQLQEPQHF,TGTGCCAGCACCCCGGGACAGCTTCAAGAGCCCCAGCATTTT
TRBV28,-,-,TRBJ2-7,CASSLEGRFHEQYF,TGTGCCAGCAGTTTGGAGGGGAGGTTCCACGAGCAGTACTTC
TRBV29-1,TRBD1,-,TRBJ2-7,CSVEGGDRANEQYF,TGCAGCGTTGAAGGAGGAGACAGGGCTAACGAGCAGTACTTC
TRBV7-3,TRBD1,few,TRBJ2-2,CASSPSGTGDTGELFF,TGTGCCAGCAGCCCATCCGGGACAGGGGACACCGGGGAGCTGTTTTTT
TRBV27,TRBD2,-,TRBJ2-1,CASSRYEAGDEQFF,TGTGCCAGCAGTCGATACGAAGCGGGAGATGAGCAGTTCTTC
TRBV5-1,-,-,TRBJ2-7,CASSLMGSGSLEQYF,TGCGCCAGCAGCTTGATGGGTTCAGGTTCGCTCGAGCAGTACTTC
TRBV7-8,-,-,TRBJ2-7,CASSLARTSWGTSYEQYF,TGTGCCAGCAGCTTAGCCCGGACAAGTTGGGGTACTTCCTACGAGCAGTACTTC
TRBV7-9,-,-,TRBJ1-5,CASSSGRNQPQHF,TGTGCCAGCAGCTCTGGGCGTAATCAGCCCCAGCATTTT
TRBV6-5,TRBD2,-,TRBJ2-5,CASSSPLAEVVGTQYF,TGTGCCAGCAGTTCCCCCCTAGCGGAGGTCGTAGGGACCCAGTACTTC
TRBV29-1,-,-,TRBJ2-1,CSVESLSSYNEQFF,TGCAGCGTTGAGTCTCTAAGCTCCTACAATGAGCAGTTCTTC
TRBV29-1,TRBD1,-,TRBJ1-2,CSVDEGAGYTF,TGCAGCGTTGACGAGGGGGCCGGCTACACCTTC
TRBV5-4,TRBD2,-,TRBJ2-5,CASSAGLAQETQYF,TGTGCCAGCAGCGCCGGACTAGCACAGGAGACCCAGTACTTC
TRBV7-2,-,-,TRBJ1-1,CASSPTDMNTEAFF,TGTGCCAGCAGCCCGACAGACATGAACACTGAAGCTTTCTTT
TRBV7-6,-,once,TRBJ2-7,CASSLAEFDYEQYF,TGTGCCAGCAGCTTAGCCGAGTTTGACTACGAGCAGTACTTC
TRBV11-2,TRBD1,-,TRBJ2-3,CASSPDRGQWNTQYF,TGTGCCAGCAGCCCAGACAGGGGGCAGTGGAATACGCAGTATTTT
TRBV19,-,-,TRBJ1-2,CASRTANYGYTF,TGTGCCAGTAGGACAGCTAACTATGGCTACACCTTC
TRBV28,-,-,TRBJ1-1,CASSRGNAFF,TGTGCCAGCAGTCGAGGGAACGCTTTCTTT
TRBV7-3,-,-,TRBJ2-2,CASSLTFSGELFF,TGTGCCAGCAGCTTAACGTTTAGCGGGGAGCTGTTTTTT
TRBV2,TRBD1,-,TRBJ1-1,CASSRGTAVLAFF,TGTGCCAGCAGCCGCGGGACAGCAGTGTTGGCTTTCTTT
TRBV2,-,-,TRBJ2-7,CAIRTASGEQYF,TGTGCCATTCGGACAGCCTCTGGGGAGCAGTACTTC
TRBV5-1,TRBD1,-,TRBJ1-1,CASSIGTVPEAFF,TGCGCCAGCAGCATTGGGACAGTCCCTGAAGCTTTCTTT
TRBV9,TRBD2,-,TRBJ2-7,CASSVVAASGSEQYF,TGTGCCAGCAGCGTAGTGGCGGCTAGCGGGAGCGAGCAGTACTTC
TRBV2,-,-,TRBJ1-1,CASSSTGGGTEAFF,TGTGCCAGCAGTTCGACAGGCGGGGGCACTGAAGCTTTCTTT
TRBV7-2,-,-,TRBJ2-5,CASSYSGQETQYF,TGTGCCAGCAGCTACTCGGGGCAAGAGACCCAGTACTTC
TRBV18,TRBD2,-,TRBJ2-1,CASSPGAGGTYNEQFF,TGTGCCAGCTCACCGGGAGCGGGAGGGACCTACAATGAGCAGTTCTTC
TRBV5-1,-,-,TRBJ2-1,CASSLAARSSYNEQFF,TGCGCCAGCAGCTTGGCCGCCAGAAGCTCCTACAATGAGCAGTTCTTC
TRBV27,-,-,TRBJ1-2,CASSFLPNQGMLLGYTF,TGTGCCAGCAGTTTCCTCCCCAATCAGGGAATGTTATTGGGCTACACCTTC
TRBV29-1,TRBD1,-,TRBJ2-5,CSGGQGIETQYF,TGCAGCGGGGGACAGGGGATTGAGACCCAGTACTTC
TRBV5-4,-,few,TRBJ1-2,CASSFRGSPDGYTF,TGTGCCAGCAGCTTCCGGGGGTCCCCTGATGGCTACACCTTC
TRBV6-5,TRBD2,once,TRBJ2-7,CASSWGMLAGDDEQYF,TGTGCCAGCAGTTGGGGCATGCTAGCGGGAGACGACGAGCAGTACTTC
TRBV5-4,TRBD2,few,TRBJ2-7,CASSFGLAGGVGSEQYF,TGTGCCAGCAGCTTCGGACTAGCGGGAGGTGTTGGGTCCGAGCAGTACTTC
TRBV6-5,-,-,TRBJ1-3,CASSYSGSSGNTIYF,TGTGCCAGCAGTTACTCCGGGAGCTCTGGAAACACCATATATTTT
TRBV6-5,-,-,TRBJ2-7,CASSYSGTWSYEQYF,TGTGCCAGCAGTTACTCCGGGACATGGAGCTACGAGCAGTACTTC
TRBV5-1,-,few,TRBJ1-4,CASSLGDRYNEKLFF,TGCGCCAGCAGCTTGGGAGACAGGTATAATGAAAAACTGTTTTTT
TRBV7-2,-,-,TRBJ2-7,CASSLLQGGYEQYF,TGTGCCAGCAGCTTACTTCAGGGAGGATACGAGCAGTACTTC